The clone carrying this T cell receptor (beta chain) has only one observation. V was trimmed by 3 bases and J by 4 bases, leaving 15 bases between them. The CDR3 has 15 residues. The germline CDR1 and CDR2 sequences are SNHLY and FYNNEI. The data were taken from a study of blood T cell repertoires in COVID-19. Whole-study context: Collection of acute and convalescent COVID-19 samples took place in the United States, Italy and Spain. In each case, the material was cDNA or gDNA derived from T cells, B-cell-depleted T cells, or PBMCs.

Study processing details: Amplification of reference gene primers provided the estimated nucleated cell counts. Generated by immunoSEQ multiplex PCR, the TCRdb table keeps only in-frame clones and is missing some. D and trimming were read from the DNA, whereas the V and J calls and clone size are those reported in that table. The table has over 200,000 clones, approximately 91% seen once. Sequenced sample: peripheral blood. This chain uses TRBV2 with TRBJ1-2, with no clear D. The source is a human donor in a cohort sampled during active COVID-19. This chain's CDR3 is CASSDEPLHVYGYTF. For the CDR3, the DNA is TGTGCCAGCAGTGATGAGCCCCTGCACGTCTATGGCTACACCTTC.